The entry below gives a single TCR beta chain sequence along with its context. The specificity of this receptor is unknown. No per-base quality is available; no much larger clone lies one base away. These data originate in a study of blood T cells in healthy people across ages (dated by TCRdb to between 2015 and 2017). At the level of the whole study: In model experiments, template switching captured roughly one uniquely barcoded TCR beta cDNA molecule for every two T cells. The donors were split into four age groups: young (average 16 years), middle-aged (about 40), aged (more than 60) and long-lived (approximately 80). To avoid experimental bias, donors of different ages were distributed randomly across sequencing lanes. For two donors (one aged 18 to 29 and one aged 80 or older), the study analyzed two additional independent replicas of 1 million unique cDNA reads from the same blood draw. Age-related changes in TCR beta repertoire diversity were measured in the study by deep sequencing normalized with unique cDNA molecular identifiers. General findings and caveats noted by the study authors: Conclusive comparison of naive and antigen-experienced compartments was prevented by the profiling of bulk unsorted PBMCs. There was a strong correlation between observed TCR beta diversity and the percentage of naive T cells measured by flow cytometry. Estimates of total diversity based on one million sequenced T cells were considered lower bounds and underestimates. Observed TCR beta diversity per million T cells fell roughly linearly with age, and a significant reduction was already apparent by age about 43. Compared with the aged group, the long-lived group had more naive CD4+ T cells, fewer expanded clones and increased TCR diversity, suggesting age selection. Donor CMV infection status was unknown, potentially confounding age-related changes in expanded clonotypes.

Library method: 5' RACE. The second PCR ran for roughly 7 to 12 cycles and used a J-beta primer mix along with a sample-barcoded 5' primer. A template-switch 5' adaptor carrying 12 random nucleotides introduced a unique molecular identifier onto each TCR beta cDNA molecule. Each sample yielded at least 2.5 million CDR3-containing paired-end reads. First-strand cDNA synthesis was performed from all RNA using the Mint cDNA synthesis kit, with priming by a TRBC-specific oligonucleotide. Following uracil-DNA glycosylase treatment, all cDNA underwent a first 18-cycle PCR with the universal primers M1SS and BC2_uni_R. The published analysis was carried out like this. Normalization of each sample was performed by random selection of 1 million high-quality reads, each carrying a distinct molecular identifier. Instead of being binned into consensus sequences, reads with shared molecular identifiers were discarded. MiTCR, set to a Q25 quality threshold and the strictest error-elimination algorithm, was used for CDR3 identification, clonotype clustering and error correction. A nonparametric unseen species model with Euler transformation was used to estimate a lower bound on total TCR beta diversity. TCRdb trimmed public reads at Q25 via fastp, called clones via MiXCR and kept in-frame beta chains. Rows are combined by CDR3 protein, so each entry shows the most common genes and DNA. TCRdb, not the authors, supplied the V and J calls. The sample records fewer than 2,000,000 distinct CDR3 sequences, about two fifths of which are singletons. The ten largest clones capture roughly 23% of the sample.

The germline V gene specifies SGHDN as CDR1 and FVKESK as CDR2. V is clipped by 4 bases and J by 8 bases, and the sequence between their germline boundaries is 12 bases long. Taken from cysteine to phenylalanine, the CDR3 has 13 residues. Only the CDR3 region is kept as DNA, spanning 39 bases read in frame from base 1. Donors were 39 systemically healthy Caucasian individuals from Russia aged roughly 6 to 100 years. Each donor gave roughly 9 milliliters of peripheral blood, drawn into EDTA-treated Vacutainer tubes. Ficoll-Paque density-gradient centrifugation was used to isolate PBMCs, with at least 6.5 million per sample. Trizol reagent was used to extract total RNA from the PBMCs, yielding at least 5.5 micrograms per sample. The percentages of naive CD45RAhigh/CD27high T cells were determined by flow cytometry on a PBMC aliquot from every donor.

The TCR was taken from a human donor in good health. The chain is made from TRBV14 and TRBJ2-1, with a tentative D gene TRBD2 over 6 matching bases. What was sequenced was blood. The nucleotides read TGTGCCAGCAGCCGGGGGGAAGTTTATGAGCAGTTCTTC. This codes for CASSRGEVYEQFF. The variable domain in full, with residues beyond the CDR3 obtained from the reference TRBV14 and TRBJ2-1 genes, is EAGVTQFPSHSVIEKGQTVTLRCDPISGHDNLYWYRRVMGKEIKFLLHFVKESKQDESGMPNNRFLAERTGGTYSTLKVQPAELEDSGVYFCASSRGEVYEQFFGPGTRLTVL.